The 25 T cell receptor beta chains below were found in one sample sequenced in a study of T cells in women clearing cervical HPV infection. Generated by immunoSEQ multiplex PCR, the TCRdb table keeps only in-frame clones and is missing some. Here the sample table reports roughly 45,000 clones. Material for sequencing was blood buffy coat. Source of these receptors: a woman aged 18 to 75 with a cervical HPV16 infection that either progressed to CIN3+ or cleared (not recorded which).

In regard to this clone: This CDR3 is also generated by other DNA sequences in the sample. The CDR3 sequence is CASSPYKGRDAFF. Partial CDR3 DNA: TGTGCCAGCAGCCCTTATAAAGGGCGCGAT. The rearrangement joins TRBV5-6 to TRBJ1-1; D remains ambiguous. The sequence runs out 3 residues before the end of the CDR3; the remainder is reconstructed from the germline J gene. The germline V gene has CDR1 SGHDT and CDR2 YYEEEE. The CDR3 is 13 amino acids.

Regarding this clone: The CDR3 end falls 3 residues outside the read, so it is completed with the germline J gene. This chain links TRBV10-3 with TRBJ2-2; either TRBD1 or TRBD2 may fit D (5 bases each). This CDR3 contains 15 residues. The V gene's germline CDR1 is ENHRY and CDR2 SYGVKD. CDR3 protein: CAITSGGSGANVLFF. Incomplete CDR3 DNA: TGTGCCATCACGAGTGGAGGCTCTGGGGCCAACGTG.

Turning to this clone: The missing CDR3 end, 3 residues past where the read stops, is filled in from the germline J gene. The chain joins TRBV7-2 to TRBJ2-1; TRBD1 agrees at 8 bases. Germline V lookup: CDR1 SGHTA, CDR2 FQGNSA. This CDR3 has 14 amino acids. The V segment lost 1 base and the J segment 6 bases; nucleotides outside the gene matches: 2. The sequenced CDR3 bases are TGTGCCAGCAGCTTAGACAGGGGGTCCAATGAG. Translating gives CASSLDRGSNE. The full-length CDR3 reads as CASSLDRGSNEQFF.

Incomplete CDR3 DNA: TGTGCCAGTAGTACCGATCGAGGGGGATCGGGGGGC. Translating it yields CASSTDRGGSGG. The whole CDR3 region reads CASSTDRGGSGGYTF. The J gene is TRBJ1-2, the V gene TRBV19; weak D call: TRBD1 (6 bases). The read comes to an end 3 residues before the CDR3 does, leaving the germline J gene to fill in the end. The CDR3 consists of 15 residues. CDR1 is LNHDA and CDR2 is SQIVND in the germline V gene (reference sequence).

Partial CDR3 DNA: TGTGCCAGCACCCCGGGGGGGGGCGGCTACGAG. It translates to CASTPGGGGYE. The full-length CDR3 reads as CASTPGGGGYEQYF. The chain links TRBV11-2 to TRBJ2-7; 8 bases line up with TRBD2. The read is 3 residues too short to cover the CDR3 end, so that end is filled in from the germline J gene. In germline, CDR1 is SGHAT, CDR2 FQNNGV. The CDR3 consists of 14 residues. V was clipped by 7 bases and J by 3 bases; unmatched bases: 8.

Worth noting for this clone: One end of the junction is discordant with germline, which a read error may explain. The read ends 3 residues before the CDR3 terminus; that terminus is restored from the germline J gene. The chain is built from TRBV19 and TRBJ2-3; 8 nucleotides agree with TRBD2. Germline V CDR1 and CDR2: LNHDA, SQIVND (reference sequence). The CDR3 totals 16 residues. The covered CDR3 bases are TGTGCCGGTAGTATGGCCGGGACTAGAGTAGGAGAGACG. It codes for CAGSMAGTRVGET. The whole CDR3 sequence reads CAGSMAGTRVGETQYF.

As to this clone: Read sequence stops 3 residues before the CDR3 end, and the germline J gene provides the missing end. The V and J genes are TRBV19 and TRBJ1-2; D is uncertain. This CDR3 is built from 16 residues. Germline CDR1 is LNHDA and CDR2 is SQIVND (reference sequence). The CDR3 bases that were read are TGTGCCAGTAGTATATGGCCAACAGCGGGGTTCTACGAC. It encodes CASSIWPTAGFYD. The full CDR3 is CASSIWPTAGFYDYTF.

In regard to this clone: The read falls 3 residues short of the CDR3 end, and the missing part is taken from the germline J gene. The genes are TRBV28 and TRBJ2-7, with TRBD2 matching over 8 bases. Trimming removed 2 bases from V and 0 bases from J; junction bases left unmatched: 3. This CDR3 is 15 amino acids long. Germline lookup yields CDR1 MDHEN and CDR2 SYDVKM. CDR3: CASSLAGGTSYEQYF. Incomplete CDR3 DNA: TGTGCCAGCAGTTTAGCGGGGGGAACCTCCTACGAG.

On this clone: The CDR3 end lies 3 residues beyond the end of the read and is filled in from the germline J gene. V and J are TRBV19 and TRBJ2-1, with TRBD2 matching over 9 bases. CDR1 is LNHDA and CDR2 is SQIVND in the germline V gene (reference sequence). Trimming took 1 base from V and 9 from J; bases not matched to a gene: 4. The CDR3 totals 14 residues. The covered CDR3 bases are TGTGCCAGTAGTATAGGCGGGGGGGCACCTGAG. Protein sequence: CASSIGGGAPE. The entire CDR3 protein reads CASSIGGGAPEQFF.

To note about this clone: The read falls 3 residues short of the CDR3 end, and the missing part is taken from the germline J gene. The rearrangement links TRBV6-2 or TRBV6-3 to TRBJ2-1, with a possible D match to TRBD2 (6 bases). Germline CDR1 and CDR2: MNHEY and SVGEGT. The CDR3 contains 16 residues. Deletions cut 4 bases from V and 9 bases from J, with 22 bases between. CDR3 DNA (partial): TGTGCCAGCAGTTTCCCTTCACCGGGGCCCGGGGGTGAG. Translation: CASSFPSPGPGGE. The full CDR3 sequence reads CASSFPSPGPGGEQFF.

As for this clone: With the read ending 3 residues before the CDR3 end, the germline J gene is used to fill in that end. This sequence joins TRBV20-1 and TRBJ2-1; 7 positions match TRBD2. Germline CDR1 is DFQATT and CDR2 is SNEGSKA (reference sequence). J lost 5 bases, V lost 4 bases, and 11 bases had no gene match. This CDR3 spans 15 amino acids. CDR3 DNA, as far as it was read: TGCAGTGCTATCAAACCCGGGGGGTCAAACAATGAG. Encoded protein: CSAIKPGGSNNE. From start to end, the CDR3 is CSAIKPGGSNNEQFF.

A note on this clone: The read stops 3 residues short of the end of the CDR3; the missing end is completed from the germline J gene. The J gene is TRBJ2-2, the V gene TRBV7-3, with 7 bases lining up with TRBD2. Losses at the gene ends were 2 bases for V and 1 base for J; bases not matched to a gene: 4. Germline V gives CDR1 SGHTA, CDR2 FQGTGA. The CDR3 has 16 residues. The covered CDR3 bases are TGTGCCAGCAGCTTAGAGGCTAGCGGGAACACCGGGGAG. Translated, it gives CASSLEASGNTGE. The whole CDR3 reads CASSLEASGNTGELFF.

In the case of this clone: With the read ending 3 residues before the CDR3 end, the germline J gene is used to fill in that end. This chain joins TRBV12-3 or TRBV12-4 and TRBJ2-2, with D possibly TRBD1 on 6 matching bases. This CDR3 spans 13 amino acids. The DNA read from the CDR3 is TGTGCCAGCAGTTTATCAGGGGTTGAAAAG. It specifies CASSLSGVEK. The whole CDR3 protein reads CASSLSGVEKLFF.

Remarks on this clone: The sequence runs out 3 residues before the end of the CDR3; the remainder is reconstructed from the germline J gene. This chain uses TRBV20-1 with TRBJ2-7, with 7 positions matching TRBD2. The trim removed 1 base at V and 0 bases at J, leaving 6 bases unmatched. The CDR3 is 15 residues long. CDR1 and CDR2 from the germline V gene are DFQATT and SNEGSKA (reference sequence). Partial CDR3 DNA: TGCAGTGCTAGAGGGGCCGGGGGGAGCTCCTACGAG. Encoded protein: CSARGAGGSSYE. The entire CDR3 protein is CSARGAGGSSYEQYF.

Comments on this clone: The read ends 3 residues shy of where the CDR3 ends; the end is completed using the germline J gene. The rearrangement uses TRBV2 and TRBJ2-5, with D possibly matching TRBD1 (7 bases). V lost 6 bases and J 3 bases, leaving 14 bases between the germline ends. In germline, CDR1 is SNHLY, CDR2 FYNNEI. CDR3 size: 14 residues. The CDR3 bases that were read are TGTGCCAGCAGGGGAGACAGGGAGGAAGAGACC. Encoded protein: CASRGDREEET. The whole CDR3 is CASRGDREEETQYF.

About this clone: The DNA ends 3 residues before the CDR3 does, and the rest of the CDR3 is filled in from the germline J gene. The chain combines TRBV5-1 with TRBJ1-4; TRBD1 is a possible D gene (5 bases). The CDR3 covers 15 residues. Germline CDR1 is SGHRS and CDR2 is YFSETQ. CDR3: CASSLGDRVNSPLFF. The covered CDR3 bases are TGCGCCAGCAGCTTGGGTGACAGAGTTAATTCACCA.

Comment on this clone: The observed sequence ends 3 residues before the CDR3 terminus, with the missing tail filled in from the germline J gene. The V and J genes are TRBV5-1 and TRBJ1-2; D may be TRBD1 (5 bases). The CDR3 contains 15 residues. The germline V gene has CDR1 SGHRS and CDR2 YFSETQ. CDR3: CASSSGTGVGTGYTF. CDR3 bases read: TGCGCCAGCAGCTCCGGGACGGGGGTGGGCACCGGC.

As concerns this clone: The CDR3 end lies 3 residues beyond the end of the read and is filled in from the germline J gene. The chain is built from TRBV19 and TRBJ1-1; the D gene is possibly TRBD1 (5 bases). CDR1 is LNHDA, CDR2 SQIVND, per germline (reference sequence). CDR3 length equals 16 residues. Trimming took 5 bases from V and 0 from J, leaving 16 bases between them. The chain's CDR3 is CASSPREGTMNTEAFF. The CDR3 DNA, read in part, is TGTGCCAGTAGTCCACGAGAGGGGACTATGAACACTGAA.

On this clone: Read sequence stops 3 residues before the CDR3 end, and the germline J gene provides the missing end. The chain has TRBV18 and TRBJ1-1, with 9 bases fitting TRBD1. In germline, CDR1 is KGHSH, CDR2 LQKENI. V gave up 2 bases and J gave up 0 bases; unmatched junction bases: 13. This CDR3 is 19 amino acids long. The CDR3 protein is CASSPFGGTGRLVNTEAFF. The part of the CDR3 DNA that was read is TGTGCCAGCTCACCATTCGGGGGGACAGGGAGGCTGGTGAACACTGAA.

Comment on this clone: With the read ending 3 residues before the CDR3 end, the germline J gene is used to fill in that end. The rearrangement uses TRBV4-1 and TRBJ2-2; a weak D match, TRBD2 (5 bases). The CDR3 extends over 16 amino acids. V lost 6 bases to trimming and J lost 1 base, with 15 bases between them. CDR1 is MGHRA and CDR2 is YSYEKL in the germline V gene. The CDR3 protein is CASRPGLGRNTGELFF. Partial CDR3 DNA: TGCGCCAGCAGACCCGGACTCGGAAGGAACACCGGGGAG.

This chain's CDR3 is CASSPQQGTGANVLFF. The part of the CDR3 DNA that was read is TGTGCCAGTAGTCCACAACAGGGGACCGGGGCCAACGTG. This chain joins TRBV19 and TRBJ2-2; TRBD1 matches at 7 bases. The CDR3 end lies 3 residues beyond the end of the read and is filled in from the germline J gene. CDR1 is LNHDA and CDR2 is SQIVND in the germline V gene (reference sequence). The CDR3 covers 16 residues.

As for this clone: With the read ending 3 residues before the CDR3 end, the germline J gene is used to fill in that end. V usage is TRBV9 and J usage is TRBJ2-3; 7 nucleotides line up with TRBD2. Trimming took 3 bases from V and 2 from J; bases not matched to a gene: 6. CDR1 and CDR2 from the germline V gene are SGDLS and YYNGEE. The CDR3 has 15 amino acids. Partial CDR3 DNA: TGTGCCAGCAGCGGTAGCGGGTCATTCACAGATACG. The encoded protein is CASSGSGSFTDT. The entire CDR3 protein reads CASSGSGSFTDTQYF.

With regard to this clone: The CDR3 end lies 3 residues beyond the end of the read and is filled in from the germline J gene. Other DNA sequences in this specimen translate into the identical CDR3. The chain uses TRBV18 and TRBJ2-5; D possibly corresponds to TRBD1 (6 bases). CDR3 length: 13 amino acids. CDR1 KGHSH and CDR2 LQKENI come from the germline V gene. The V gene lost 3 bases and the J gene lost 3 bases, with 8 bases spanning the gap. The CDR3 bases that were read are TGTGCCAGCTCACCCGGACAGAAAGAGACC. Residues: CASSPGQKET. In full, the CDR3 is CASSPGQKETQYF.

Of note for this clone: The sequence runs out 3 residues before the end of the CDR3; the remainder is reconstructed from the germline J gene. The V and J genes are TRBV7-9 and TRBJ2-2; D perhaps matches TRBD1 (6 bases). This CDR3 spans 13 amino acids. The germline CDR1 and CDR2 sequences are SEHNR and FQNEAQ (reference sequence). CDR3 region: CASSLARQEKLFF. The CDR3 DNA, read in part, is TGTGCCAGCAGCTTAGCGCGACAGGAAAAG. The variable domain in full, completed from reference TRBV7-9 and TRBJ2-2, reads DTGVSQNPRHKITKRGQNVTFRCDPISEHNRLYWYRQTLGQGPEFLTYFQNEAQLEKSRLLSDRFSAERPKGSFSTLEIQRTEQGDSAMYLCASSLARQEKLFFGEGSRLTVL.

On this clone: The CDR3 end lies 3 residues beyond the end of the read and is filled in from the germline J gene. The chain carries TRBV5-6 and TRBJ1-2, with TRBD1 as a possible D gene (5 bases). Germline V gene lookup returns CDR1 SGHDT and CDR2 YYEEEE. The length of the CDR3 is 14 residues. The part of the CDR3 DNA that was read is TGTGCCAGCAGCTTTGAGGGGAGGCTAAACGAC. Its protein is CASSFEGRLND. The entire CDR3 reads CASSFEGRLNDYTF.